The present TCR beta chain was sequenced within a study of memory CD4+ T cells and cytomegalovirus serostatus (dated by TCRdb to between 2017 and 2020). Turning to the overall study: The cohort comprised 33 healthy Belgian adults, 9 CMV seropositive and some 24 CMV seronegative. CD4+ memory TCRbeta repertoires of a Belgian cohort with known cytomegalovirus serostatus were sequenced in order to replicate a published TCR-based CMV serostatus classifier. Broad study findings and their caveats: Only CD4+CD45RO+ memory cells were sequenced, in contrast to the original study, in which naive and memory CD4+ and CD8+ populations were covered. The original-framework classifier achieved a median bootstrapped AUC of approximately 0.96 with a 95% CI of 0.76-1.00 on the Belgian cohort. For predicting CMV serostatus, the median bootstrapped AUC was roughly 0.95 using the original framework and around 0.91 using a US-trained random forest. Of over 150 previously reported CMV-associated TCRbeta sequences, 67 appeared in the CD4+ memory repertoires, each in one to five individuals. The results were read as suggesting that the CMV-associated TCR signature is, for the most part, present in the CD4+ memory repertoire.

Genomic DNA was extracted from sorted cells with the Quick-DNA Microprep Kit. Amplification of TCRbeta DNA was done with the immunoSEQ hsTCRbeta kit, following the protocol from the manufacturer. An Illumina MiSeq instrument was used to sequence the TCRbeta libraries. Regarding the original processing steps: Once out-of-frame sequences had been removed, a few million distinct TCRbeta sequences were left, which works out to an average of approximately 70,000 per individual. Two values were used to score each individual: the count of some 150 previously reported CMV-associated TCRbeta sequences and the total count of productive distinct TCRbeta sequences. A beta-binomial model was reimplemented in Python, and random forests from scikit-learn, run with default parameters, were trained on data from the US cohort. Classifier performance on the Belgian cohort was summarized as median AUC with percentile confidence intervals over 10,000 bootstrap iterations. Imported from immuneACCESS, the table was reduced by TCRdb to in-frame sequences with V and J called. These copies leave out some clones; in studies compared against another copy, an unresolved V gene accounts for under half, and the cause of the remainder is not known. The V and J calls and the clone size are those of that table, but D and trimming were determined from the DNA. The sample table records around 62,000 clones; about 76% of these occur just once. The ten largest clones take up around 4.5% of the sample.

Worth noting for this clone: The antigen this receptor binds is unknown. One base away there is no much larger clone; base qualities are not given.

A FACSAria II was used to sort memory CD4+ T cells, defined as single viable CD3+CD4+CD8-CD45RO+ cells. CMV serostatus was determined using a Roche Elecsys assay that detects serum IgG against CMV pp150, pp28, p38 and p52. After thawing, total CD4+ T cells were enriched by positive selection with CD4 magnetic microbeads. Samples originated from another study that specifically interrogated the CD4+ T cell memory repertoire. Peripheral blood mononuclear cells were isolated and cryopreserved according to standard operating procedures, and serum was stored at -80 degrees C. The staining used CD3-PerCP (BW264/56), CD4-APC (RPA-T4), CD45RO-PE (UCHT1) and CD8-Pacific Orange (3B5) antibodies, and Sytox blue was used to exclude non-viable cells. The junction carries 13 bases between V and J, which are trimmed by 6 bases and 0 bases respectively. The germline V gene (reference sequence) provides CDR1 MNHEY and CDR2 SMNVEV. The CDR3 covers 15 residues, taking in both the cysteine and the phenylalanine. The CDR3 DNA has 45 bases and is translated from base 1.

The sequence was collected from an adult in good health and CMV-seropositive. The sample taken for sequencing was memory CD4+ T cells from blood. The chain links TRBV27 with TRBJ2-3, with no reliable assignment of the D segment. The sequenced DNA is TGTGCCAGCAGCTCCGTTGGGGATAGCACAGATACGCAGTATTTT. Translation gives CASSSVGDSTDTQYF.